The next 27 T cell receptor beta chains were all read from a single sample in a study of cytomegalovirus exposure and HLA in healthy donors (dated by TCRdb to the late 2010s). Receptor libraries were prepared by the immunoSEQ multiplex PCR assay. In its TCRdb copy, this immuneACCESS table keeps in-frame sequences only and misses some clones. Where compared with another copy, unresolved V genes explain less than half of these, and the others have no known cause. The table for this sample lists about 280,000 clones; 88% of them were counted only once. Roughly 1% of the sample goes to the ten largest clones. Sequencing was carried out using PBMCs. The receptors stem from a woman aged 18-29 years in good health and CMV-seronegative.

The CDR3 protein is CVVVDRGYGYTF. The CDR3 DNA sequence: TGTGTCGTGGTAGACAGAGGCTATGGCTACACCTTC. The J gene is TRBJ1-2, the V gene TRBV6-5; weak D call: TRBD1 (5 bases). There are 12 residues in the CDR3. Germline V gives CDR1 MNHEY, CDR2 SVGAGI.

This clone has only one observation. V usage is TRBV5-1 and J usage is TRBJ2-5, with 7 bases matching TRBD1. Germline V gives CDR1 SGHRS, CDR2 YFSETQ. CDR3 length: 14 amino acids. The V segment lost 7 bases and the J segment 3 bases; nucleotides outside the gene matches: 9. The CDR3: CASQQSGTEETQYF. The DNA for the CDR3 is TGCGCCAGCCAACAATCCGGGACAGAAGAGACCCAGTACTTC.

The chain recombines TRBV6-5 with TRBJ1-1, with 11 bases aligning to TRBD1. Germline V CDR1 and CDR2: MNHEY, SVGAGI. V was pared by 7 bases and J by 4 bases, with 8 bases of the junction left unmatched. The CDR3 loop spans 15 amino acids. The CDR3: CASKDTGTGGTEAFF. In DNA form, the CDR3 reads TGTGCCAGCAAAGATACCGGGACAGGGGGCACTGAAGCTTTCTTT.

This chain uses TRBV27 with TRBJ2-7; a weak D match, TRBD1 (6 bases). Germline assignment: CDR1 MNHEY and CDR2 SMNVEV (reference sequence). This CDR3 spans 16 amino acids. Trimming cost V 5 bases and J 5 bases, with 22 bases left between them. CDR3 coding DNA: TGTGCCAGCAGTGGGGGCCCGGACGAGGGTAACGACGAGCAGTACTTC. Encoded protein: CASSGGPDEGNDEQYF.

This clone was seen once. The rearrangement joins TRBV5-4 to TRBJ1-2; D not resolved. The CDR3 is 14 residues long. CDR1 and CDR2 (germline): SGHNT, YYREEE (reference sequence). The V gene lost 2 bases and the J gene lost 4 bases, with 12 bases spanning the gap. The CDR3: CASSFYRLTYGYTF. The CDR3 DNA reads TGTGCCAGCAGCTTTTATAGACTGACCTATGGCTACACCTTC.

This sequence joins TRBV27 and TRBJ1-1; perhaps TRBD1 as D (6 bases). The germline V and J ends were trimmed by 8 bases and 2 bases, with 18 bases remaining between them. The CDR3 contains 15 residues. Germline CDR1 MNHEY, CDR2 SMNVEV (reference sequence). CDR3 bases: TGTGCCAGCGGCTGGCCCGCAGGGGTAAACACTGAAGCTTTCTTT. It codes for CASGWPAGVNTEAFF.

The CDR3 reads CASSKYRGTYNEQFF. The CDR3, as DNA: TGTGCCAGCAGTAAATATCGGGGGACCTACAATGAGCAGTTCTTC. The rearrangement uses TRBV6-5 and TRBJ2-1; D may be TRBD2 (6 bases). The CDR3 sequence is 15 residues long. V shed 5 bases and J shed 2 bases, with 13 bases lying between them. Germline CDR1 MNHEY, CDR2 SVGAGI.

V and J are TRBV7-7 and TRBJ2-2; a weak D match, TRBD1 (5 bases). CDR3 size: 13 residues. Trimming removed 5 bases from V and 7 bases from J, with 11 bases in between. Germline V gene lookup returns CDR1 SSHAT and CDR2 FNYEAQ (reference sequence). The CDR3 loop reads CASSERTLGELFF. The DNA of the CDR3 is TGTGCCAGCAGCGAAAGGACACTCGGGGAGCTGTTTTTT.

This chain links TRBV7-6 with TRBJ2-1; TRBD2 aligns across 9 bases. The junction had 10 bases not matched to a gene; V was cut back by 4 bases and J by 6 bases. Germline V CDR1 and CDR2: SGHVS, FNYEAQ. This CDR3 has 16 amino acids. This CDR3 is CASSSDGGRASNEQFF. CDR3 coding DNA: TGTGCCAGCAGCTCAGATGGCGGGAGGGCCTCCAATGAGCAGTTCTTC. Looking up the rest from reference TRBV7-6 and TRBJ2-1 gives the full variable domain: GAGVSQSPRYKVTKRGQDVALRCDPISGHVSLYWYRQALGQGPEFLTYFNYEAQQDKSGLPNDRFSAERPEGSISTLTIQRTEQRDSAMYRCASSSDGGRASNEQFFGPGTRLTVL.

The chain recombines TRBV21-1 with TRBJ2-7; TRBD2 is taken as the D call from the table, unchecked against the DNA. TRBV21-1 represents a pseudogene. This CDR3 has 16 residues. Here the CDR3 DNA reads TGTGCCAGCAGCAAAGCGCCAAGCGGGAGGGCCGACGAGCAGTACTTC. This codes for CASSKAPSGRADEQYF.

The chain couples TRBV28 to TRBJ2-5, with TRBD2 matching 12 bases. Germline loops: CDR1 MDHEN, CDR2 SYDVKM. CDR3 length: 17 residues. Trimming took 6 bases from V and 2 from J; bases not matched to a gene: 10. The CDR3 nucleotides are TGTGCCAGCAGCCCCGGCCTAGCGGGAGGGAAACAAGAGACCCAGTACTTC. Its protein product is CASSPGLAGGKQETQYF.

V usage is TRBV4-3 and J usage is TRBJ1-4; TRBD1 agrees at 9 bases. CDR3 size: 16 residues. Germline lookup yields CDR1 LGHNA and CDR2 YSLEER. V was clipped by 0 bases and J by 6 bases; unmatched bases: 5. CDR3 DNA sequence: TGCGCCAGCAGCCAAGATGGTGGGACAGGGTATGAAAAACTGTTTTTT. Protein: CASSQDGGTGYEKLFF.

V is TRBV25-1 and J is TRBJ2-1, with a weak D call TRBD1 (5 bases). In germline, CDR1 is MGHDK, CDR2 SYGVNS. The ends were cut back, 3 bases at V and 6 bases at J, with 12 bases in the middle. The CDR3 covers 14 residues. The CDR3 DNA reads TGTGCCAGCAGTGATTTCGGGCAGGGCAATGAGCAGTTCTTC. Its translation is CASSDFGQGNEQFF.

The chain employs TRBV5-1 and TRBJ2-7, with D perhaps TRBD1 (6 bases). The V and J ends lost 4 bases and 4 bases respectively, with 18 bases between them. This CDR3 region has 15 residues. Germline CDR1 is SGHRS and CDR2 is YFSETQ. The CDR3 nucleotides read TGCGCCAGCAGCGGGGGATACAGGGTGCCGTACGAGCAGTACTTC. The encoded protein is CASSGGYRVPYEQYF.

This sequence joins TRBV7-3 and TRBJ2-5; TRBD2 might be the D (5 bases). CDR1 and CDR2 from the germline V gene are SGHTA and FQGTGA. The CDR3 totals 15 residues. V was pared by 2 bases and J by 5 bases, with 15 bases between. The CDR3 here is CASSLDTLGGETQYF. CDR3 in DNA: TGTGCCAGCAGCTTAGACACACTCGGCGGGGAGACCCAGTACTTC.

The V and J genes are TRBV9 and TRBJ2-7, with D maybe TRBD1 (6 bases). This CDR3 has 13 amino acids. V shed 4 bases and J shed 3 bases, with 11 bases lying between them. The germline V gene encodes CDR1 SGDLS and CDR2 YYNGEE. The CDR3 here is CASSPTGFYEQYF. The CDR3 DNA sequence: TGTGCCAGCAGCCCGACAGGTTTCTACGAGCAGTACTTC.

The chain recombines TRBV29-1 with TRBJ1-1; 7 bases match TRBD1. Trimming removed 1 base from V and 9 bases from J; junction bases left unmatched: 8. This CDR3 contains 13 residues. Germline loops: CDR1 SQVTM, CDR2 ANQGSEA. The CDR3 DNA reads TGCAGCGTTGAAGCCGGGACAGCTACGAAAGCTTTCTTT. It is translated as CSVEAGTATKAFF. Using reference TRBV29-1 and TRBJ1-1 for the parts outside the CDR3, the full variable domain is SAVISQKPSRDICQRGTSLTIQCQVDSQVTMMFWYRQQPGQSLTLIATANQGSEATYESGFVIDKFPISRPNLTFSTLTVSNMSPEDSSIYLCSVEAGTATKAFFGQGTRLTVV.

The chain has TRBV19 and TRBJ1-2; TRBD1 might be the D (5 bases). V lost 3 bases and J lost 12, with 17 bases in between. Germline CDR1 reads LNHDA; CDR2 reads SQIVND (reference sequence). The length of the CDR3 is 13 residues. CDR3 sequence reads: CASSILGRASHTF. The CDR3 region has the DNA TGTGCCAGTAGTATCCTGGGCAGGGCAAGTCACACCTTC.

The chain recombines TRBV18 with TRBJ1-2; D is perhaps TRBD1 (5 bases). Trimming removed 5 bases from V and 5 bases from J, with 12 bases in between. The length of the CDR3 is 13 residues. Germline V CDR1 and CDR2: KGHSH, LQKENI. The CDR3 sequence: CASSIDSKYGYTF. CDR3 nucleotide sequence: TGTGCCAGCTCAATTGACAGCAAGTATGGCTACACCTTC.

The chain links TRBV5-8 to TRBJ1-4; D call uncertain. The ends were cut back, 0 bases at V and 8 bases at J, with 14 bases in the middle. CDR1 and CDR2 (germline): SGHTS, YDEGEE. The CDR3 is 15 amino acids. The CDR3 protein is CASSLEYNWEEKLFF. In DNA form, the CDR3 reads TGTGCCAGCAGCTTGGAGTATAACTGGGAGGAAAAACTGTTTTTT.

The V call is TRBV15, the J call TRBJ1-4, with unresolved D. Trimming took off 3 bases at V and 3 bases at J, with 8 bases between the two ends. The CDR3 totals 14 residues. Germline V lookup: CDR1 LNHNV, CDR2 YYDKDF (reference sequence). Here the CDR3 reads CATSRAGSNEKLFF. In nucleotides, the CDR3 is TGTGCCACCAGCAGGGCGGGATCTAATGAAAAACTGTTTTTT.

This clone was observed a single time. As DNA, the CDR3 is TGTGCCAGCAGCTCGAAGTTACGAGGGGAGGGCTATGGCTACACCTTC. Amino acids: CASSSKLRGEGYGYTF. The chain has TRBV13 and TRBJ1-2, with D possibly being TRBD1 (5 bases). V lost 4 bases and J lost 4, with 19 bases in between. Germline values: CDR1 PRHDT, CDR2 FYEKMQ (reference sequence). This CDR3 spans 16 amino acids.

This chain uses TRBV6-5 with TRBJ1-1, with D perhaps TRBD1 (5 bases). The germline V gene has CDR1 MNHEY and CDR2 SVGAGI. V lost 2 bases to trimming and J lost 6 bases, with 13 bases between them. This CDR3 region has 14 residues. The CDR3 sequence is CASSYAERGAEAFF. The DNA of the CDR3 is TGTGCCAGCAGTTACGCAGAAAGGGGTGCTGAAGCTTTCTTT.

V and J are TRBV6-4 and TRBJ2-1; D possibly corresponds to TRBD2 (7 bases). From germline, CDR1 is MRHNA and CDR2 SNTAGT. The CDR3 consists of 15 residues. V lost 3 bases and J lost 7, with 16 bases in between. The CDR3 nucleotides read TGTGCCAGCAGTGAGGGGAGGGGGATTGGAAATGAGCAGTTCTTC. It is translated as CASSEGRGIGNEQFF.

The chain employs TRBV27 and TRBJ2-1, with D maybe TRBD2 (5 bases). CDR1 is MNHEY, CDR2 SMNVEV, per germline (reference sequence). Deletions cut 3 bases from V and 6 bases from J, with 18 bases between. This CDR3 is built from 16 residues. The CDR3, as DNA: TGTGCCAGCAGTTTTCCGACGGGAAGTGGTGTCAATGAGCAGTTCTTC. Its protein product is CASSFPTGSGVNEQFF.

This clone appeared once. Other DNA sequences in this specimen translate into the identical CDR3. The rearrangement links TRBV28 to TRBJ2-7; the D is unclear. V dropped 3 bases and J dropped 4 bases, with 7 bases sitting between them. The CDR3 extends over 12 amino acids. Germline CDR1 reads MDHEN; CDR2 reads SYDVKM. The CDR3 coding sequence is TGTGCCAGCAGTTTTTATTCGTACGAGCAGTACTTC. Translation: CASSFYSYEQYF.

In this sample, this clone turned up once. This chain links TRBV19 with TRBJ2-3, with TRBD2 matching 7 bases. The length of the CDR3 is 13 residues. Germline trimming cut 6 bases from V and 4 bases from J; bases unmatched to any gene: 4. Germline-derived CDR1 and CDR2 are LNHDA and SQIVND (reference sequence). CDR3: CASSWTRSDTQYF. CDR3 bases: TGTGCCAGTAGCTGGACTAGATCAGATACGCAGTATTTT.